This T cell receptor beta chain was recorded in a study of T cell responses to AZD1222 COVID-19 vaccine (dated by TCRdb to about 2021). Background on the whole study: AZD1222 recipients whose second dose came at about 4 weeks and those whose second dose came at about 12 weeks were combined into one group, since spike-specific TCR depth and breadth did not differ between the two schedules. TCR sequencing covered more than 230 trial participants: 207 given two doses of AZD1222 and approximately 26 given two doses of MenACWY control vaccine. Trial participants were enrolled into age subgroups of 18-55, 56-69 and 70-plus years, which contained about 150, 28 and 57 TCR-sequenced participants, respectively. The paper as a whole reports these results and caveats: Conclusions about previously exposed vaccinees are limited, since just 5 to 7 AZD1222 recipients were seropositive for SARS-CoV-2 at baseline. No day 14 peak-response samples were available, so repertoires were characterized only after the peak T cell response. Spike-specific TCR breadth and depth rose significantly after two AZD1222 doses compared with day 0 and with MenACWY recipients. Participants were mostly white British, with more females than males. The authors suggested clonal diversity may have been underestimated. In the small 56-69-year group, the increase in depth fell short of significance, most likely because of low power. The whole spike protein was spanned by vaccine-associated CD4 TCRs, and dominant responses were seen in regions 160-218 and 743-854. Epitopes outside the regions mutated in the B.1.351 and B.1.1.7 variants were reportedly recognized by nearly half of the unique spike-specific TCRs.

The CDR3 regions of human TCRbeta chains were analyzed by immunosequencing. In the authors' own workflow: TCRs in the repertoires were compared against a reference library of SARS-CoV-2-specific TCRs that had been generated with the MIRA antigen-specificity platform. Breadth was defined as the fraction of unique TCRs that were SARS-CoV-2-associated, and depth was defined as the fraction of total T cells that were SARS-CoV-2-associated. Using the MIRA data, every spike-specific TCR was mapped to the spike region that the TCR reacted to and assigned to either a CD4 or a CD8 class. Log10-transformed breadth and depth values were compared by one-way ANOVA with Sidak's multiple comparisons tests. Sourced from immuneACCESS, this table was stored by TCRdb with only in-frame sequences that have V and J called. A share of the clones is absent; for the studies checked, an unresolved V gene accounts for under half, and the remainder has no known explanation. That table is the source of V, J and clone size, and D and trimming were worked out from the DNA. The sample profile shows 84,000 or so clones; 86% of them were found once. The ten largest clonotypes hold more than 6% of the sample.

From the germline V gene (reference sequence), CDR1 is SGHNT and CDR2 is YYREEE. Including the terminal cysteine and phenylalanine, the CDR3 comprises 16 residues. Only the CDR3 DNA is retained, 48 bases long and in frame from the first base. A distance of 20 bases separates the germline ends of V and J, which lose 6 bases and 2 bases respectively. The time point label for this specimen denotes: baseline before first vaccination. Vaccinee samples came from UK trials COV001 and COV002, including a single-blind randomized controlled phase 2/3 trial of AZD1222 (ChAdOx1 nCoV-19) in healthy adults. For TCRbeta chain sequencing, PBMC samples were collected from trial participants at day 0 and at day 28 after the second dose. Concerning this clone itself: There is no known antigen for this receptor. Within one base of it there is no much larger clone, and no base qualities were kept.

The sequencing here drew on peripheral blood, taken on day 0 of AZD1222 vaccination. This sequence was found in an adult in good health. In this chain, TRBV5-4 is recombined with TRBJ2-5; the D gene is perhaps TRBD1 or TRBD2, as each covers 6 bases. The DNA reads as follows: TGTGCCAGCACCTTAGGGGGGACCACACTTCAAGAGACCCAGTACTTC. Its amino acids are CASTLGGTTLQETQYF.